Following are 11 T cell receptor beta chains from one sample sequenced in a study of regulatory T cells in long-lasting Graves disease. Arm-PCR with iRepertoire HTBI primers amplified the CDR3 regions for these TCR beta libraries. MiXCR, run by TCRdb on the multiplex PCR reads, gives a single entry per CDR3 protein. The repertoire holds 580,000 or so distinct CDR3 sequences, roughly 16% seen once, with 12% in the top ten. Time point reported: newly diagnosed GD, antithyroid drugs for less than 3 months. Scientists built the TCR library using RNA that was extracted from PBMCs. The same sample was also studied in work on T cells in Graves' hyperthyroidism and ophthalmopathy.

The sample consisted of peripheral blood mononuclear cells (PBMCs), taken at new diagnosis, from a patient treated with antithyroid drugs. Every receptor here comes from a man younger than 30 with Graves disease.

Many counts were recorded for this clonotype. The chain links TRBV7-9 to TRBJ2-3, with a tentative D call TRBD2 (6 bases). The germline gives CDR1 SEHNR, CDR2 FQNEAQ (reference sequence). The CDR3 length is 15 residues. V was trimmed by 1 base and J by 3 bases, leaving 11 bases between them. The CDR3 DNA reads as TGTGCCAGCAGCTTAGACGGGGGTACGACAGATACGCAGTATTTT. Its translation: CASSLDGGTTDTQYF.

This chain's CDR3 is CASSVGDRLSKAFF. In DNA, the CDR3 is TGTGCCAGCAGCGTTGGGGACAGACTTTCTAAAGCTTTCTTT. The chain joins TRBV9 to TRBJ1-1; 7 nucleotides match TRBD1. The germline gives CDR1 SGDLS, CDR2 YYNGEE. V shed 2 bases, J shed 9 bases, and the junction held 10 bases outside the gene matches. The CDR3 spans 14 residues.

The chain links TRBV6-1 to TRBJ1-1; no clear D. V was pared by 4 bases and J by 9 bases, with 15 bases between. The CDR3 runs to 13 residues. Germline V gives CDR1 MNHNS, CDR2 SASEGT. CDR3 bases: TGTGCCAGCAGTGCCAGTAAGGCAGGTCAAGCTTTCTTT. Translated, it gives CASSASKAGQAFF.

The chain employs TRBV7-9 and TRBJ1-2; no reliable D call. This CDR3 has 16 residues. Looked up from germline, CDR1 is SEHNR and CDR2 is FQNEAQ (reference sequence). The V gene lost 8 bases and the J gene lost 3 bases, with 22 bases spanning the gap. CDR3 in amino acids: CASPNVHSPHHYGYTF. The CDR3 DNA reads as TGTGCCAGCCCCAACGTGCACTCTCCCCATCACTATGGCTACACCTTC.

The chain combines TRBV27 with TRBJ1-5; no firm D call. Germline V gene data show CDR1 as MNHEY and CDR2 as SMNVEV (reference sequence). V was cut by 3 bases and J by 3 bases, with 9 bases left in between. This CDR3 is 14 amino acids long. The CDR3 region has the DNA TGTGCCAGCAGTTTGAGGCCGGTCAATCAGCCCCAGCATTTT. Its protein is CASSLRPVNQPQHF.

This clonotype was seen a few times. The rearrangement uses TRBV10-1 and TRBJ1-1; a possible D gene is TRBD1 (5 bases). Between the trimmed V and J ends, which lost 5 bases and 5 bases, there was a span of 12 bases. This CDR3 comprises 13 residues. From germline, CDR1 is WNHNN and CDR2 SYGVQD (reference sequence). The CDR3 sequence is CASSRGEGTEAFF. The DNA for the CDR3 is TGCGCCAGCAGTCGAGGGGAAGGGACTGAAGCTTTCTTT.

This clonotype was observed at least ten times. The chain has TRBV6-1 and TRBJ1-2, with TRBD1 as a possible D gene (5 bases). This CDR3 contains 15 residues. The V gene lost 5 bases and the J gene lost 7 bases, with 20 bases spanning the gap. The germline gives CDR1 MNHNS, CDR2 SASEGT. This CDR3 is CASSRINQGTFGYTF. The CDR3 coding sequence is TGTGCCAGCAGTAGAATCAACCAGGGCACGTTTGGCTACACCTTC.

The chain couples TRBV7-2 to TRBJ1-2; the D is unclear. The CDR3 is 12 residues long. Trimming removed 5 bases from V and 7 bases from J, with 11 bases in between. Looked up from germline, CDR1 is SGHTA and CDR2 is FQGNSA. CDR3 DNA: TGTGCCAGCAGCCGCCGGAGCGGTGGCTACACCTTC. The encoded protein is CASSRRSGGYTF.

This clonotype was detected ten times or more. The chain recombines TRBV30 with TRBJ1-1; D not resolved. The germline V and J ends were trimmed by 0 bases and 0 bases, with 5 bases remaining between them. This CDR3 has 13 residues. The V gene's germline CDR1 is GTSNPN and CDR2 SVGIG (reference sequence). The CDR3, as DNA: TGTGCCTGGAGTGTACAGATGAACACTGAAGCTTTCTTT. This sequence encodes CAWSVQMNTEAFF. The whole variable domain, remainder taken from reference TRBV30 and TRBJ1-1, is SQTIHQWPATLVQPVGSPLSLECTVEGTSNPNLYWYRQAAGRGLQLLFYSVGIGQISSEVPQNLSASRPQDRQFILSSKKLLLSDSGFYLCAWSVQMNTEAFFGQGTRLTVV.

In the case of this clonotype: The junction shows a germline mismatch at one end, possibly a read error. V is TRBV5-1 and J is TRBJ2-3, with D hard to call. There are 13 residues in the CDR3. The germline gives CDR1 SGHRS, CDR2 YFSETQ. This CDR3 reads CASSLAHSDTQYF. The CDR3, as DNA: TGTGCCAGCAGCTTGGCACATTCAGATACGCAGTATTTT.

The chain couples TRBV13 to TRBJ2-7; D not certain. This CDR3 is built from 13 residues. Between the trimmed V and J ends, which lost 2 bases and 7 bases, there was a span of 12 bases. CDR1 PRHDT and CDR2 FYEKMQ come from the germline V gene (reference sequence). The DNA for the CDR3 is TGTGCCAGCAGCTTAAACAGTAAGAGGGAGCAGTACTTC. As protein: CASSLNSKREQYF.